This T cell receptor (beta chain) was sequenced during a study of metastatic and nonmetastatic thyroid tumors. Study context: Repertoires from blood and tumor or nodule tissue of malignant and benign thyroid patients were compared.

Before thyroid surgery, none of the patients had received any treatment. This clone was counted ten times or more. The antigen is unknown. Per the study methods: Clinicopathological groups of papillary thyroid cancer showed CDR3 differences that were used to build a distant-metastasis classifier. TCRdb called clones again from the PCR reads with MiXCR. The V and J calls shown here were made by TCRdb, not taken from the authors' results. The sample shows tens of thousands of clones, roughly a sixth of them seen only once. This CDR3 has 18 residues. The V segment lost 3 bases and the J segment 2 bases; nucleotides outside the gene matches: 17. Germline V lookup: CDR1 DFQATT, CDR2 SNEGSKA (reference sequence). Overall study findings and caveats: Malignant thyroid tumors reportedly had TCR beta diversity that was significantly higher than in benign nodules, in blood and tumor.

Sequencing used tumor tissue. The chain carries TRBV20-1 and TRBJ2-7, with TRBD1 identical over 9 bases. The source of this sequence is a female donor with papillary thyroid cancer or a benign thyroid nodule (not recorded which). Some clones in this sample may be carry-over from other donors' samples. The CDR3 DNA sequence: TGCAGTGCTAGTTCTATTGGGACAGGGATGACTTATGCCTACGAGCAGTACTTC. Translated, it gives CSASSIGTGMTYAYEQYF.